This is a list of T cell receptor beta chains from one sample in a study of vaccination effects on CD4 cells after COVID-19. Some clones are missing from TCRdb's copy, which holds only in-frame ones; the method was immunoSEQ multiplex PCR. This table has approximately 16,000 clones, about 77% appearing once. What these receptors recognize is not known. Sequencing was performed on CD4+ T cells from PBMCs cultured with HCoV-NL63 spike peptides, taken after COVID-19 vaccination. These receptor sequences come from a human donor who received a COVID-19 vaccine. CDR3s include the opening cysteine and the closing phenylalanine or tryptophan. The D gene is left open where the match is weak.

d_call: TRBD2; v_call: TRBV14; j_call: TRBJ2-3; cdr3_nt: TGTGCCAGCAGCCAACAACTAGCGGCCACAGATACGCAGTATTTT; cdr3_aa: CASSQQLAATDTQYF
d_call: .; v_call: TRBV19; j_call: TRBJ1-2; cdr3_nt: TGTGCCAGTAGTTCCCAGACGGGGAACTATGGCTACACCTTC; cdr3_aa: CASSSQTGNYGYTF
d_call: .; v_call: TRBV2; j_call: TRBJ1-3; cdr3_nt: TGTGCCAGCAGGCCCTCCACTACCGGGGCGCACACCATATATTTT; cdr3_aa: CASRPSTTGAHTIYF
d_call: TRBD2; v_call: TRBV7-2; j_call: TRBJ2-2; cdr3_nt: TGTGCCAGCAGCCTAGCGGGAGGGGGGACCGGGGAGCTGTTTTTT; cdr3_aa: CASSLAGGGTGELFF
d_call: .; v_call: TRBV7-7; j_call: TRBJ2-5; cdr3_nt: TGTGCTAGCAGCTTAGGAGGGGGGATACAAGAGACCCAGTACTTC; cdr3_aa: CASSLGGGIQETQYF
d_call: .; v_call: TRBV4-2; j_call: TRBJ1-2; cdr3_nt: TGTGCCAGCAGCCAAGATACGGGGGGAACCAACTATGGCTACACCTTC; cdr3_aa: CASSQDTGGTNYGYTF
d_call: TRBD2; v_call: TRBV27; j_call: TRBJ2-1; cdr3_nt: TGTGCCAGCAGTTCTATAGGGACTAGCGGGATGAGCTCCTACAATGAGCAGTTCTTC; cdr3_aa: CASSSIGTSGMSSYNEQFF
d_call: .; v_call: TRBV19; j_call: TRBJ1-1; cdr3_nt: TGTGCCAGTAGTCCGGCGGGGGCAGACAAGAACACTGAAGCTTTCTTT; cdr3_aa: CASSPAGADKNTEAFF
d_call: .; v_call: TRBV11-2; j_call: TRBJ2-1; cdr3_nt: TGTGCCAGCAGCAGGGACGCGGGTATGAATGAGCAGTTCTTC; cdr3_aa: CASSRDAGMNEQFF
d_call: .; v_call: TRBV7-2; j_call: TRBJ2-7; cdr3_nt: TGTGCCAGCAGCTTAGTTTCAGGGCGCGAGCAGTACTTC; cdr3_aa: CASSLVSGREQYF
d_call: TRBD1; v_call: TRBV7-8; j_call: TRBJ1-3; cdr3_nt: TGTGCCAGCAGCTTACAGGGACAGGGGGCTTCCTCTGGAAACACCATATATTTT; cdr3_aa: CASSLQGQGASSGNTIYF
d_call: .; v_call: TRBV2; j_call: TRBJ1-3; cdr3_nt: TGTGCCAGCCTTCCCATAATCACTGGAAACACCATATATTTT; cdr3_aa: CASLPIITGNTIYF
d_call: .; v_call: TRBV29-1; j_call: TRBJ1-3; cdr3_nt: TGCAGCGTTGAAGATCTTCACAGGGCAGGGGTGGACACCATATATTTT; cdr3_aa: CSVEDLHRAGVDTIYF
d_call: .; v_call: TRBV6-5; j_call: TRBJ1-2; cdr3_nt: TGTGCCAGCAGCCCCGACCCTAACTATGGCTACACCTTC; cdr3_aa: CASSPDPNYGYTF
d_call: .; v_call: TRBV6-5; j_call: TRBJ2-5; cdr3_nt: TGTGCCAGCAGACAAGGGGCTCGAGAGACCCAGTACTTC; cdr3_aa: CASRQGARETQYF
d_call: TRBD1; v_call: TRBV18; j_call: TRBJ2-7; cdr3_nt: TGTGCCAGCTCACCGCCAGGGGACAGGGGCTACGAGCAGTACTTC; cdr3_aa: CASSPPGDRGYEQYF